Listed here are 8 T cell receptor beta chains from one sample, sequenced in a study of T-cell reconstitution after alpha-beta-depleted transplantation in children. During its preparation, the TCRbeta library received unique molecular identifiers. TCRdb fed the PCR reads into MiXCR, producing one record per CDR3 protein. The sample includes 380,000 or so distinct CDR3 sequences, roughly 13% of them seen just once. Source: PBMCs, taken from the stem cell graft. These receptors were taken from a human donor who donated a stem cell graft to a child with Fanconi anemia.

This clonotype was observed a few times. This rearrangement joins TRBV12-3 or TRBV12-4 to TRBJ1-2; the D gene is possibly TRBD1 (5 bases). The V gene lost 5 bases and the J gene lost 5 bases, with 12 bases spanning the gap. The CDR3 runs 13 residues. The DNA for the CDR3 is TGTGCCAGCAGTCTAAGGGGAGCGTATGGCTACACCTTC. This gives the protein CASSLRGAYGYTF.

This clonotype was detected a few times. V is TRBV6-1 and J is TRBJ1-6; D is unclear. Trimming cost V 8 bases and J 0 bases, with 11 bases left between them. The CDR3 has 15 residues. Germline CDR1 is MNHNS and CDR2 is SASEGT. CDR3 amino acids: CASQVGSSYNSPLHF. The CDR3 DNA reads TGTGCCAGCCAGGTTGGGAGCTCCTATAATTCACCCCTCCACTTT.

This sequence joins TRBV27 and TRBJ2-2; D is tentatively TRBD1 or TRBD2 (5 bases each). The CDR3 is 15 residues long. V was clipped by 6 bases and J by 4 bases, with 15 bases between them. Germline V gene sequence: CDR1 MNHEY, CDR2 SMNVEV (reference sequence). CDR3 sequence (DNA): TGTGCCAGCAGCCGACCCGGGACCAGCACCGGGGAGCTGTTTTTT. Its translation: CASSRPGTSTGELFF.

The chain uses TRBV4-2 and TRBJ2-1; 11 nucleotides align to TRBD2. The CDR3 totals 15 residues. With V trimmed by 3 bases and J by 7 bases, 5 bases remained unmatched. Germline V gene sequence: CDR1 LGHNA, CDR2 YNFKEQ. DNA of the CDR3: TGTGCCAGCAGCCAGGTAGCGGGGGGGCATAATGAGCAGTTCTTC. Its protein is CASSQVAGGHNEQFF.

The DNA for the CDR3 is TGTGCCAGCAGGGGGGCAGTCCCATATAGCAATCAGCCCCAGCATTTT. Its translation: CASRGAVPYSNQPQHF. The chain has TRBV28 and TRBJ1-5; TRBD1 might be the D (6 bases). Germline loops: CDR1 MDHEN, CDR2 SYDVKM. The CDR3 loop spans 16 amino acids. The V end was cut by 6 bases, the J end by 0 bases, with 15 bases between.

This clonotype was recorded a few times. This rearrangement joins TRBV4-3 to TRBJ1-3; perhaps TRBD1 as D (5 bases). CDR3 length: 16 amino acids. Germline V gene sequence: CDR1 LGHNA, CDR2 YSLEER. V lost 0 bases and J 0 bases, leaving 9 bases between the germline ends. CDR3 sequence: CASSQDGGSSGNTIYF. In nucleotides, the CDR3 is TGCGCCAGCAGCCAAGATGGGGGGAGCTCTGGAAACACCATATATTTT.

The chain combines TRBV20-1 with TRBJ1-3; no firm D call. The V and J ends lost 3 bases and 4 bases respectively, with 10 bases between them. Germline loops: CDR1 DFQATT, CDR2 SNEGSKA (reference sequence). The CDR3 is 13 residues long. The CDR3 loop is CSARDARGNTIYF. The CDR3 DNA reads as TGCAGTGCTAGGGACGCCCGAGGAAACACCATATATTTT.

The table lists this clonotype with many counts. This sequence joins TRBV4-3 and TRBJ2-1; tentative D call: TRBD1 (5 bases). Germline loops: CDR1 LGHNA, CDR2 YSLEER. The germline V and J ends were trimmed by 0 bases and 0 bases, with 12 bases remaining between them. This CDR3 contains 17 residues. The DNA for the CDR3 is TGCGCCAGCAGCCAAGATGGGGCGGACGTCTCCTACAATGAGCAGTTCTTC. Amino acid sequence: CASSQDGADVSYNEQFF.